Listed below are T cell receptor beta chains from one sample, sequenced in a study of blood T cells in healthy people across ages. MiXCR, applied by TCRdb to the 5' RACE reads, yields one record per CDR3 protein. The sample records 850,000 to 950,000 distinct CDR3 sequences, under 35% being singletons. The sequencing input was blood. The receptors come from a woman older than 75 in good health. Each CDR3 is given with its conserved first and last residue. D genes are given only for firm matches. Some rows mark clone size as missing; the rest say once, few, many or name a class of expanded clone.

TRBD2	TRBV7-2	TRBJ2-7	few	CASSPPSGPYEQYF	TGTGCCAGCAGCCCCCCTAGCGGTCCCTACGAGCAGTACTTC
TRBD2	TRBV7-9	TRBJ2-5	few	CASSILAGQETQYF	TGTGCCAGCAGTATACTAGCGGGGCAAGAGACCCAGTACTTC
TRBD1	TRBV6-2/TRBV6-3	TRBJ2-5	few	CASSPDRRNEQYF	TGTGCCAGCAGTCCGGACAGGCGCAATGAGCAGTACTTC
TRBD1	TRBV2	TRBJ2-1	few	CASSTGASEQFF	TGTGCCAGCAGTACAGGGGCCAGTGAGCAGTTCTTC
NA	TRBV27	TRBJ1-2	many	CASSLIGTQSVYGYTF	TGTGCCAGCAGTTTAATCGGGACGCAATCCGTTTATGGCTACACCTTC
TRBD2	TRBV25-1	TRBJ2-1	NA	CASSELTSGGKGNEQFF	TGTGCCAGCAGTGAGTTGACTAGCGGGGGGAAAGGCAATGAGCAGTTCTTC
NA	TRBV5-1	TRBJ1-5	NA	CASSVEGYQPQHF	TGCGCCAGCAGCGTGGAGGGGTATCAGCCCCAGCATTTT
TRBD1	TRBV20-1	TRBJ2-4	NA	CSASGQAEGTRYF	TGCAGTGCCTCGGGACAGGCCGAAGGGACCCGGTACTTC
NA	TRBV30	TRBJ1-2	few	CAWSPGANYGYTF	TGTGCCTGGAGTCCAGGAGCTAACTATGGCTACACCTTC
NA	TRBV12-3/TRBV12-4	TRBJ2-2	NA	CASSPRAYTGELFF	TGTGCCAGCAGTCCACGGGCCTACACCGGGGAGCTGTTTTTT
NA	TRBV12-3/TRBV12-4	TRBJ1-1	many	CASSVTSRDTEAFF	TGTGCCAGCAGTGTGACATCCAGAGACACTGAAGCTTTCTTT
NA	TRBV10-3	TRBJ2-3	NA	CAISEFGGVGTDTQYF	TGTGCCATCAGTGAGTTCGGAGGGGTTGGCACAGATACGCAGTATTTT
NA	TRBV20-1	TRBJ2-2	few	CSASRPNTGELFF	TGCAGTGCTAGTAGACCTAACACCGGGGAGCTGTTTTTT
NA	TRBV6-5	TRBJ1-2	many	CASSYVGSAGYTF	TGTGCCAGCAGTTACGTCGGGTCTGCTGGCTACACCTTC
TRBD2	TRBV7-9	TRBJ2-1	many	CASSSPGLALMGSSYNEQFF	TGTGCCAGCAGCTCCCCGGGACTAGCTTTAATGGGGAGCTCCTACAATGAGCAGTTCTTC
NA	TRBV20-1	TRBJ2-5	many	CSAPLGSKETQYF	TGCAGTGCTCCACTGGGCAGTAAAGAGACCCAGTACTTC
TRBD1	TRBV12-3/TRBV12-4	TRBJ1-5	NA	CASSPRSGTGRQPQHF	TGTGCCAGCAGTCCCCGTTCTGGGACAGGGCGTCAGCCCCAGCATTTT
TRBD1	TRBV28	TRBJ1-5	few	CASSSEGAGNQPQHF	TGTGCCAGCAGTTCGGAGGGGGCCGGCAATCAGCCCCAGCATTTT
TRBD1	TRBV6-2/TRBV6-3	TRBJ2-1	NA	CASNTPNRGYKYNEQFF	TGTGCCAGCAATACGCCGAACAGGGGGTATAAATACAATGAGCAGTTCTTC
NA	TRBV4-3	TRBJ2-7	NA	CASSQDRNYEQYF	TGCGCCAGCAGCCAAGATCGGAACTACGAGCAGTACTTC
TRBD2	TRBV7-2	TRBJ2-7	many	CASSLASLAGDPQYF	TGTGCCAGCAGCTTAGCATCACTAGCGGGGGATCCGCAGTACTTC
NA	TRBV29-1	TRBJ2-1	NA	CSVVPGDEQFF	TGCAGCGTTGTTCCGGGTGATGAGCAGTTCTTC
NA	TRBV20-1	TRBJ2-7	many	CSASTGFSYEQYF	TGCAGTGCTAGCACAGGGTTCTCCTACGAGCAGTACTTC
TRBD1	TRBV2	TRBJ2-4	NA	CASSGQGGLKNIQYF	TGTGCCAGCAGTGGACAGGGGGGTCTAAAAAACATTCAGTACTTC
TRBD1	TRBV7-2	TRBJ1-1	NA	CASSLGSGTGGAFF	TGTGCCAGCAGCTTAGGGTCCGGGACAGGGGGAGCTTTCTTT
TRBD1	TRBV4-1	TRBJ2-1	NA	CASNIDRGSYNEQFF	TGCGCCAGCAATATAGACAGGGGATCTTACAATGAGCAGTTCTTC
TRBD1	TRBV7-2	TRBJ1-5	NA	CASSSGQASQPQHF	TGTGCCAGCAGCTCGGGACAGGCCAGCCAGCCCCAGCATTTT
NA	TRBV20-1	TRBJ2-3	many	CSARVIQSVDTQYF	TGCAGTGCTAGAGTCATTCAGTCGGTAGATACGCAGTATTTT
NA	TRBV7-9	TRBJ1-5	many	CASSNVGTKKRQPQHF	TGTGCCAGCAGCAACGTCGGGACAAAAAAGAGACAGCCCCAGCATTTT
NA	TRBV7-2	TRBJ2-3	many	CASSLALAINTDTQYF	TGTGCCAGCAGCTTAGCGCTGGCTATCAACACAGATACGCAGTATTTT
NA	TRBV7-9	TRBJ2-3	many	CASSLVGTRDTQYF	TGTGCCAGCAGCTTAGTAGGGACGCGGGATACGCAGTATTTT
NA	TRBV12-3/TRBV12-4	TRBJ2-3	many	CASGRNTDTQYF	TGTGCCAGCGGACGGAACACAGATACGCAGTATTTT
TRBD1	TRBV7-2	TRBJ2-7	many	CASSLAGQGVSYEQYF	TGTGCCAGCAGCTTAGCAGGACAGGGAGTATCCTACGAGCAGTACTTC
NA	TRBV12-3/TRBV12-4	TRBJ2-7	NA	CAGSLAPVSDEQYF	TGTGCCGGCAGTTTAGCTCCGGTTTCAGACGAGCAGTACTTC
NA	TRBV5-1	TRBJ1-5	few	CASSLGEVNQPQHF	TGCGCCAGCAGCTTGGGGGAGGTGAATCAGCCCCAGCATTTT
TRBD1	TRBV10-3	TRBJ2-7	many	CAISKQGAYEQYF	TGTGCCATCAGTAAACAGGGGGCTTACGAGCAGTACTTC
NA	TRBV15	TRBJ2-1	NA	CATSREMGGEQFF	TGTGCCACCAGCAGAGAAATGGGCGGTGAGCAGTTCTTC
TRBD1	TRBV7-2	TRBJ2-7	few	CASSFGRTGDGYEQYF	TGTGCCAGCAGCTTCGGAAGGACAGGGGACGGCTACGAGCAGTACTTC
NA	TRBV27	TRBJ1-6	NA	CASRRGTGTYSPLHF	TGTGCCAGCAGAAGGGGCACAGGAACCTATTCACCCCTCCACTTT
TRBD2	TRBV5-1	TRBJ2-3	many	CASMPTSGGLTDTQYF	TGCGCCAGCATGCCCACTAGCGGGGGGCTCACAGATACGCAGTATTTT
NA	TRBV7-2	TRBJ1-1	NA	CASSGDRRNTGAFF	TGTGCCAGCAGCGGCGACAGGCGGAACACTGGAGCTTTCTTT
NA	TRBV7-2	TRBJ2-5	NA	CASSAETPYQETQYF	TGTGCCAGCAGCGCCGAGACACCGTATCAAGAGACCCAGTACTTC
NA	TRBV6-1	TRBJ2-5	NA	CASSERGHGTETQYF	TGTGCCAGCAGTGAAAGGGGCCACGGGACGGAGACCCAGTACTTC
NA	TRBV6-2/TRBV6-3	TRBJ1-1	once	CASSYSQQTGRPEAFF	TGTGCCAGCAGTTATTCCCAACAGACAGGACGTCCTGAAGCTTTCTTT
TRBD2	TRBV28	TRBJ2-4	NA	CASSAGGLAKNIQYF	TGTGCCAGCAGCGCGGGGGGGCTAGCCAAAAACATTCAGTACTTC
NA	TRBV12-3/TRBV12-4	TRBJ1-2	few	CASSLQGGRGYTF	TGTGCCAGCAGTTTGCAGGGCGGGCGGGGCTACACCTTC
NA	TRBV13	TRBJ1-2	NA	CASSSQGRFGYTF	TGTGCCAGCAGTTCTCAGGGGCGTTTCGGCTACACCTTC
NA	TRBV11-2	TRBJ1-4	NA	CANSLADGGGSNEKLFF	TGTGCCAACAGCTTAGCAGATGGGGGCGGGTCTAATGAAAAACTGTTTTTT
NA	TRBV5-1	TRBJ1-1	many	CASSSGLTNTEAFF	TGCGCCAGCAGCTCGGGACTCACGAACACTGAAGCTTTCTTT
TRBD1	TRBV20-1	TRBJ1-4	few	CSANRQGENEKLFF	TGCAGTGCCAACCGACAGGGCGAGAATGAAAAACTGTTTTTT
NA	TRBV7-2	TRBJ1-1	NA	CASSLAWAPATEAFF	TGTGCCAGCAGCTTAGCCTGGGCGCCGGCCACTGAAGCTTTCTTT
TRBD2	TRBV5-1	TRBJ2-5	NA	CASSLEASGGSETQYF	TGCGCCAGCAGCTTGGAGGCTAGCGGGGGATCTGAGACCCAGTACTTC
TRBD1	TRBV11-2	TRBJ2-1	many	CASSLDPGTGAQFF	TGTGCCAGCAGCTTAGATCCTGGGACAGGGGCGCAGTTCTTC
NA	TRBV7-2	TRBJ1-2	NA	CASRPWGDYGYTF	TGTGCCAGCAGGCCTTGGGGGGACTATGGCTACACCTTC
TRBD2	TRBV12-3/TRBV12-4	TRBJ2-1	many	CASTISGGASLNEQFF	TGTGCCAGCACCATTAGCGGGGGGGCGTCCTTAAATGAGCAGTTCTTC
TRBD1	TRBV29-1	TRBJ2-1	many	CSVERWQGDYNEQFF	TGCAGCGTTGAAAGGTGGCAGGGGGACTACAATGAGCAGTTCTTC
TRBD2	TRBV18	TRBJ2-4	NA	CAGSPLTSGGAVSKNIQYF	TGTGCCGGCTCACCCTTGACTAGCGGGGGGGCCGTATCCAAAAACATTCAGTACTTC